The source of this TCR beta chain is a study of blood T cell repertoires in COVID-19. The germline V gene encodes CDR1 SGHTA and CDR2 FQGNSA. The CDR3 has 15 amino acids. The germline V and J ends were trimmed by 2 bases and 2 bases, with 11 bases remaining between them. Under the authors' procedure: Quantification of nucleated cells was approximated via reference gene primer amplification. Clones were sequenced by immunoSEQ multiplex PCR, and TCRdb holds only the in-frame ones, with some missing. Clone size and V and J calls were adopted from that table, with D and trimming inferred from the DNA. The sample consists of under 85,000 clones, around 90% of them appearing once.

The TCR comes from a woman of 80 years or more with active or convalescent COVID-19. The specimen was peripheral blood. V usage is TRBV7-2 and J usage is TRBJ2-3, with D possibly TRBD2 on 6 matching bases. The CDR3 region has the DNA TGTGCCAGCAGCTTACGAGCGGGTCTCACAGATACGCAGTATTTT. It codes for CASSLRAGLTDTQYF.